This T cell receptor beta chain emerged from a study of a mutant IDH1 vaccine in newly diagnosed glioma. Study details: Vaccinations were initiated 4-6 weeks following radiotherapy alone, or were given together with temozolomide cycles.

Only in-frame clones appear in the TCRdb table, and some are missing; sequencing was by immunoSEQ multiplex PCR. The sample includes over 55,000 clones, roughly 81% of them seen just once. With respect to this clone: No antigen is known for it.

Specified time point: week 23, last vaccination. Each dose delivered 300 ug of mutant IDH1 20-mer peptide subcutaneously with imiquimod. Trimming cost V 7 bases and J 1 base, with 14 bases left between them. The CDR3 consists of 15 residues. Germline V lookup: CDR1 SGDLS, CDR2 YYNGEE. The chain links TRBV9 to TRBJ2-2; D may be TRBD1 (6 bases). The specimen was PBMCs, collected from a glioma patient whose treatment included an IDH1 peptide vaccine. This receptor was obtained from a middle-aged woman with glioma. Some clones in this sample may be carry-over from other donors' samples. This CDR3 is CASGFGGGNTGELFF. The CDR3 coding sequence is TGTGCCAGCGGCTTTGGGGGCGGGAACACCGGGGAGCTGTTTTTT.